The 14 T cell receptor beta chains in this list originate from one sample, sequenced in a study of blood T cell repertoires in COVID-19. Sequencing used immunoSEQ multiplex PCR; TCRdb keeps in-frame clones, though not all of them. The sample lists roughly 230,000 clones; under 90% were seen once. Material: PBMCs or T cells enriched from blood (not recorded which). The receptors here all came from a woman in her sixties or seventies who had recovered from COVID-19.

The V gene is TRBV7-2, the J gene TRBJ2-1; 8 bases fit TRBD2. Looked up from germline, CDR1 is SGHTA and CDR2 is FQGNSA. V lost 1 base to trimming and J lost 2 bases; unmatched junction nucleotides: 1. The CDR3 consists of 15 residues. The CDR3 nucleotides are TGTGCCAGCAGCTTAGTAGCGGGGACCTACAATGAGCAGTTCTTC. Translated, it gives CASSLVAGTYNEQFF.

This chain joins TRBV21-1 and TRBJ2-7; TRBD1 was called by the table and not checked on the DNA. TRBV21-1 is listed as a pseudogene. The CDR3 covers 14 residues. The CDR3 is CASSVRTGPYEQYF. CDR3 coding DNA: TGTGCCAGCAGCGTTCGGACAGGCCCTTACGAGCAGTACTTC.

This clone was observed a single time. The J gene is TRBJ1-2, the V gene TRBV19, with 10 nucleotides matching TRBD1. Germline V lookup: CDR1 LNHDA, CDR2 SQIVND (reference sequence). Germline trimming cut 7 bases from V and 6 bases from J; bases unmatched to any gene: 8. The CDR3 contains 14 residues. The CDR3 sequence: CASNNPGTGDGYTF. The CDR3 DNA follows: TGTGCCAGTAATAACCCTGGGACAGGGGATGGCTACACCTTC.

The CDR3 reads CASGTRDRAPETQYF. The CDR3 nucleotides read TGTGCTAGTGGCACCAGAGACAGGGCCCCAGAGACCCAGTACTTC. The chain joins TRBV12-5 to TRBJ2-5, with TRBD1 matching over 7 bases. Unmatched junction bases numbered 11, after V lost 6 bases and J lost 4 bases. Germline CDR1 is LGHNT and CDR2 is FRNRAP. This CDR3 has 15 residues.

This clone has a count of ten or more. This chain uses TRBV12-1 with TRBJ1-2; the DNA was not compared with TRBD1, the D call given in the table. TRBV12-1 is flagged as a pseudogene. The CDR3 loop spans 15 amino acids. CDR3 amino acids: CASSFGQGGGYGYTF. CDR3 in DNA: TGTGCCAGCAGCTTTGGGCAGGGTGGCGGCTATGGCTACACCTTC.

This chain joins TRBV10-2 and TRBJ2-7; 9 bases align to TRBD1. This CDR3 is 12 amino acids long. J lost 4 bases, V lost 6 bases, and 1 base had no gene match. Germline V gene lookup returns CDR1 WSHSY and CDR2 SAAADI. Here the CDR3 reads CASRDRGYEQYF. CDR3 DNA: TGCGCCAGCAGGGACAGGGGTTACGAGCAGTACTTC.

In DNA form, the CDR3 reads TGTGCCAGCAGTTTGCGGGGGGACACTGAAGCTTTCTTT. This sequence encodes CASSLRGDTEAFF. The gene calls are TRBV27 and TRBJ1-1; D perhaps matches TRBD1 (5 bases). Trimming removed 3 bases from V and 3 bases from J, with 8 bases in between. Germline V gene sequence: CDR1 MNHEY, CDR2 SMNVEV (reference sequence). The CDR3 runs to 13 residues.

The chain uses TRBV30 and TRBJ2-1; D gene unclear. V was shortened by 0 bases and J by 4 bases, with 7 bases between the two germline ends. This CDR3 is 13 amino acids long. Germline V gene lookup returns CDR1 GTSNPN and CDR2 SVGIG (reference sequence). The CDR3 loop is CAWSVSRYNEQFF. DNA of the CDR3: TGTGCCTGGAGTGTATCGCGATACAATGAGCAGTTCTTC.

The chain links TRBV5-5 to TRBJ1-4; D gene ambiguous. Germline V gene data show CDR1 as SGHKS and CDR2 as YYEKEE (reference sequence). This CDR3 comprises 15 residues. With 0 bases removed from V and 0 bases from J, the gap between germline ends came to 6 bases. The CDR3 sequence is CASSLAGPTNEKLFF. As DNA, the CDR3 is TGTGCCAGCAGCTTGGCGGGTCCAACTAATGAAAAACTGTTTTTT.

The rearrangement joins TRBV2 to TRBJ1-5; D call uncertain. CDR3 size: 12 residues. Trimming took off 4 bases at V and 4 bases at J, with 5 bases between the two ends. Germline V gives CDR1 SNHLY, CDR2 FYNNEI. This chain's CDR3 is CASSAGNQPQHF. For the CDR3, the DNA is TGTGCCAGCAGTGCGGGAAATCAGCCCCAGCATTTT.

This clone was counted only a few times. CDR3 in amino acids: CASSLSPGTGGTFNQPQHF. CDR3 DNA: TGCGCCAGCAGCCTGAGTCCCGGGACAGGGGGAACATTCAATCAGCCCCAGCATTTT. The J gene is TRBJ1-5, the V gene TRBV5-1; 11 bases are shared with TRBD1. The CDR3 spans 19 residues. Germline CDR1 is SGHRS and CDR2 is YFSETQ. V shed 4 bases, J shed 3 bases, and the junction held 15 bases outside the gene matches.

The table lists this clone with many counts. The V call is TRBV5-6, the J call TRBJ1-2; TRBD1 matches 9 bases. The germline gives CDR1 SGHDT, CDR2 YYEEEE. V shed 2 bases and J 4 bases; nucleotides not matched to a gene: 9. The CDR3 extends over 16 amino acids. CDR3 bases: TGTGCCAGCAGCTTATTAGTTGGACAGGGGAGCTATGGCTACACCTTC. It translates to CASSLLVGQGSYGYTF.

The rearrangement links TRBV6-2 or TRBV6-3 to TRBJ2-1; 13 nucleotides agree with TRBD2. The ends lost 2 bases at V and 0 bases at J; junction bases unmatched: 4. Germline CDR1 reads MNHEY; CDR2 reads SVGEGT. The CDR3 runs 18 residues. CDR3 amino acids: CASSYGTSGAPSYNEQFF. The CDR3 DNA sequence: TGTGCCAGCAGTTACGGGACTAGCGGGGCCCCCTCCTACAATGAGCAGTTCTTC.

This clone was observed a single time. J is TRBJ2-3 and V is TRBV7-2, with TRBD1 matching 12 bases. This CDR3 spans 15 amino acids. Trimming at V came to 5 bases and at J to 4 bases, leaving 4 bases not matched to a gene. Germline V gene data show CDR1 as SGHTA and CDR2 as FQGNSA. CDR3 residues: CASSKGQGASDTQYF. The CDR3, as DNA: TGTGCCAGCAGCAAGGGACAGGGGGCCTCAGATACGCAGTATTTT.